This T cell receptor (beta chain) was obtained from a study of blood T cell repertoires in COVID-19. Study-level information: There were acute and convalescent COVID-19 samples, and they came from the United States, Italy and Spain.

The germline V gene has CDR1 LNHDA and CDR2 SQIVND (reference sequence). Trimming removed 0 bases from V and 2 bases from J, with 4 bases in between. CDR3 length: 13 amino acids. The authors' processing: Reference gene primer amplification in the assay estimated nucleated cell counts. Only in-frame clones appear in the TCRdb table, and some are missing; sequencing was by immunoSEQ multiplex PCR. That table gives V, J and clone size, and the DNA gave D and trimming. The table records about 130,000 clones, 74% of them present only once. Sequenced sample: peripheral blood. The TCR comes from a man aged 55 to 69 with acute or convalescent COVID-19. The rearrangement uses TRBV19 and TRBJ1-2; no reliable D call. The CDR3, as DNA: TGTGCCAGTAGTATAGACCGGAACTATGGCTACACCTTC. Amino acid sequence: CASSIDRNYGYTF.